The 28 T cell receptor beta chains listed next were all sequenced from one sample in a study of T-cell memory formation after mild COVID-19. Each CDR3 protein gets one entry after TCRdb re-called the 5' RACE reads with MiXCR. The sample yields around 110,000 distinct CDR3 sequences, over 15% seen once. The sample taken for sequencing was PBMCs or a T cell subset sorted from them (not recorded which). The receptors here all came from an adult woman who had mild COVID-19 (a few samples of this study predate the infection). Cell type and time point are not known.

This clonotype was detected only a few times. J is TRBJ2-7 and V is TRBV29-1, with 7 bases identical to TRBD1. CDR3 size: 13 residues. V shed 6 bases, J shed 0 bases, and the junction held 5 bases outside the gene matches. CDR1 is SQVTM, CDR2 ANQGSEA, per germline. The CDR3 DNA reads TGCAGCGTGTTGACAGGGATCTCCTACGAGCAGTACTTC. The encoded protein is CSVLTGISYEQYF.

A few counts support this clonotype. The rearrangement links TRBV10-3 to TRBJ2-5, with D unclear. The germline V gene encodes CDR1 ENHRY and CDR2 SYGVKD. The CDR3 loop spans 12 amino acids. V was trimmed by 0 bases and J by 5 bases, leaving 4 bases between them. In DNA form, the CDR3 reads TGTGCCATCAGTGAGTCGGGCGAGACCCAGTACTTC. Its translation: CAISESGETQYF.

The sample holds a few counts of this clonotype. CDR3 nucleotide sequence: TGCAGTGCTATAGAGCAGGGCATTCAGCCCCAGCATTTT. As protein: CSAIEQGIQPQHF. The chain couples TRBV20-1 to TRBJ1-5; possibly TRBD1 for D (5 bases). This CDR3 region has 13 residues. From germline, CDR1 is DFQATT and CDR2 SNEGSKA (reference sequence). The V end lost 4 bases, the J end lost 6 bases, and 13 bases lay between the germline ends.

CDR3 in DNA: TGTGCCAGCAGCCAAGAGTCCGCCCCCTACGAGCAGTACTTC. Translating it yields CASSQESAPYEQYF. The chain employs TRBV4-2 and TRBJ2-7; D is unresolved. CDR3 length: 14 residues. V was shortened by 0 bases and J by 2 bases, with 8 bases between the two germline ends. Per germline, CDR1 LGHNA and CDR2 YNFKEQ.

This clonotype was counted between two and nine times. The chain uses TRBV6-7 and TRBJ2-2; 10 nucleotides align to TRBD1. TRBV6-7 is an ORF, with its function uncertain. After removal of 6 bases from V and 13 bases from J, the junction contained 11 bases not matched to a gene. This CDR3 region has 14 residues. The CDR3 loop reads CASSYPDRGFWLFF. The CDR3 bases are TGTGCCAGCAGCTACCCGGACAGGGGGTTTTGGCTGTTTTTT.

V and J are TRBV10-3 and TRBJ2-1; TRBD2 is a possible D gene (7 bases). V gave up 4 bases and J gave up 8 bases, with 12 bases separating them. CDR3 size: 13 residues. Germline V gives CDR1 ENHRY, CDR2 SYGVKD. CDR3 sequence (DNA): TGTGCCATCAGTGGGGGGGGCAGAGATGAGCAGTTCTTC. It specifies CAISGGGRDEQFF.

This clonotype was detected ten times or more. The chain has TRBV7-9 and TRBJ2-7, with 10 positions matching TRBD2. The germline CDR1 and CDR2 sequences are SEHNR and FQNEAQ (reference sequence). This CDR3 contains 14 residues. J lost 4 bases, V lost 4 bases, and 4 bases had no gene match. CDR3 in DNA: TGTGCCAGCAGCTCCACTAGCGGGATTTACGAGCAGTACTTC. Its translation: CASSSTSGIYEQYF.

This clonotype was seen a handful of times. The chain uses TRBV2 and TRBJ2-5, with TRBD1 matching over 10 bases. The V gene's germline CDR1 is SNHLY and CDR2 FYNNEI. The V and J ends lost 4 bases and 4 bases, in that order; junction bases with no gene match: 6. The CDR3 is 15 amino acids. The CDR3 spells CASSARQGAGETQYF. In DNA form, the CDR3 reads TGTGCCAGCAGTGCCCGACAGGGGGCTGGAGAGACCCAGTACTTC.

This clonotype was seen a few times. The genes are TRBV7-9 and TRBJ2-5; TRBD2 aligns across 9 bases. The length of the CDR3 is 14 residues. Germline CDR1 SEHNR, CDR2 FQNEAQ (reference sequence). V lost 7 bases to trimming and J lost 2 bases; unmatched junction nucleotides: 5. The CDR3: CASKLAGSQETQYF. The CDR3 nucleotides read TGTGCCAGCAAGCTAGCGGGGTCTCAAGAGACCCAGTACTTC.

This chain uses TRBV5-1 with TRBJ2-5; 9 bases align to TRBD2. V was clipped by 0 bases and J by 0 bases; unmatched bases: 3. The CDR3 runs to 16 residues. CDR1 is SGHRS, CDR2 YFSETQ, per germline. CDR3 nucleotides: TGCGCCAGCAGCTTGGGCCTAGCGGGAAACCAAGAGACCCAGTACTTC. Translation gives CASSLGLAGNQETQYF. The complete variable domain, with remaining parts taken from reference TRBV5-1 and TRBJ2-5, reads KAGVTQTPRYLIKTRGQQVTLSCSPISGHRSVSWYQQTPGQGLQFLFEYFSETQRNKGNFPGRFSGRQFSNSRSEMNVSTLELGDSALYLCASSLGLAGNQETQYFGPGTRLLVL.

Written as DNA, the CDR3 is TGTGCCAGCACCGCAGAGGGCATCGCTGAAGCTTTCTTT. Its translation: CASTAEGIAEAFF. The J gene is TRBJ1-1, the V gene TRBV27, with D hard to call. V lost 7 bases to trimming and J lost 6 bases, with 15 bases between them. The CDR3 loop spans 13 amino acids. Germline CDR1 reads MNHEY; CDR2 reads SMNVEV (reference sequence).

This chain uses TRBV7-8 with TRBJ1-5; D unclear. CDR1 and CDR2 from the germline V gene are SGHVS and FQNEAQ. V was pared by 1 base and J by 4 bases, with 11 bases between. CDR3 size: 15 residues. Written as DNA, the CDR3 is TGTGCCAGCAGCTTAGGAGTGGCAACTAATCAGCCCCAGCATTTT. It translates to CASSLGVATNQPQHF. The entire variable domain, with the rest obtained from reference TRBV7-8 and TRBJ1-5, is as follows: GAGVSQSPRYKVAKRGQDVALRCDPISGHVSLFWYQQALGQGPEFLTYFQNEAQLDKSGLPSDRFFAERPEGSVSTLKIQRTQQEDSAVYLCASSLGVATNQPQHFGDGTRLSIL.

CDR3 loop: CASSLVGATNEKLFF. CDR3 sequence (DNA): TGCGCCAGCAGCTTGGTAGGGGCGACTAATGAAAAACTGTTTTTT. The genes are TRBV5-1 and TRBJ1-4, with D perhaps TRBD1 (5 bases). The CDR3 sequence is 15 residues long. Germline CDR1 SGHRS, CDR2 YFSETQ. V was trimmed by 0 bases and J by 2 bases, leaving 8 bases between them.

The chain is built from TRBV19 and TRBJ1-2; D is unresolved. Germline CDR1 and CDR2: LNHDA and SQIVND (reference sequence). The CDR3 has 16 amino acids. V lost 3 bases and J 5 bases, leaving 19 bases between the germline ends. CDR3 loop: CASSIISGPFGYGYTF. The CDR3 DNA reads TGTGCCAGTAGTATCATATCAGGCCCCTTCGGATATGGCTACACCTTC.

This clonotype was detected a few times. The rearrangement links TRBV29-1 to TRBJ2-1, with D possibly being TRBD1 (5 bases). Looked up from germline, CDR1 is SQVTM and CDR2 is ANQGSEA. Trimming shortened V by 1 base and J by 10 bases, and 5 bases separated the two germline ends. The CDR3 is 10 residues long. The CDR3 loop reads CSVEGQEQFF. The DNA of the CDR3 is TGCAGCGTTGAAGGACAGGAGCAGTTCTTC.

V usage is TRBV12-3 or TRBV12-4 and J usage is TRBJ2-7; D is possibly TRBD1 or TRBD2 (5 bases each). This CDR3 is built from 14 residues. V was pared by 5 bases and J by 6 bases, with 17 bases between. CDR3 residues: CASSPKRDGLEQYF. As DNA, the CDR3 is TGTGCCAGCAGTCCTAAACGGGACGGCCTCGAGCAGTACTTC.

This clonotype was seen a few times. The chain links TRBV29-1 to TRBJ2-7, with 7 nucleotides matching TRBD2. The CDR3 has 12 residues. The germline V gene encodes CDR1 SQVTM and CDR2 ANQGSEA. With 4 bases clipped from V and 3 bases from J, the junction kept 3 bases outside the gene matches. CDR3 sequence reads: CSVVASGYEQYF. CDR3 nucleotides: TGCAGCGTTGTGGCTAGCGGCTACGAGCAGTACTTC.

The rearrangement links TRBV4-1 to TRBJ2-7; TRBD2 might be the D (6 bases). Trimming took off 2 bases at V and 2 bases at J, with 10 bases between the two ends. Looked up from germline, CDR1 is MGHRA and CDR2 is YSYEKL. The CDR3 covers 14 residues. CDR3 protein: CASSQTWGAYEQYF. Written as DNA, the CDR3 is TGCGCCAGCAGCCAAACCTGGGGGGCCTACGAGCAGTACTTC.

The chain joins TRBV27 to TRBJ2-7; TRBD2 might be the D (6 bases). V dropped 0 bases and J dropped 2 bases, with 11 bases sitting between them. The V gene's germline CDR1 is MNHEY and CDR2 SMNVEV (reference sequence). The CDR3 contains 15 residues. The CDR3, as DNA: TGTGCCAGCAGTTTATCTGGGGACTTCACCTACGAGCAGTACTTC. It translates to CASSLSGDFTYEQYF.

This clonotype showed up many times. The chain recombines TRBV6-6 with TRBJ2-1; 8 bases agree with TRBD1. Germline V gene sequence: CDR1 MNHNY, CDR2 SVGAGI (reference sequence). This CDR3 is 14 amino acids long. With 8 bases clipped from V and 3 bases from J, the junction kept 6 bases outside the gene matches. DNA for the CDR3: TGTGCCAGCGCCACCGGGACAGGCTACAATGAGCAGTTCTTC. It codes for CASATGTGYNEQFF.

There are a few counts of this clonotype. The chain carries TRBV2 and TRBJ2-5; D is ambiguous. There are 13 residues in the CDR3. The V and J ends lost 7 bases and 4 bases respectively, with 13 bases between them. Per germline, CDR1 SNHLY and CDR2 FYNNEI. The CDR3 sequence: CASKTRARETQYF. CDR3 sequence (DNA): TGTGCCAGCAAGACCCGGGCAAGAGAGACCCAGTACTTC.

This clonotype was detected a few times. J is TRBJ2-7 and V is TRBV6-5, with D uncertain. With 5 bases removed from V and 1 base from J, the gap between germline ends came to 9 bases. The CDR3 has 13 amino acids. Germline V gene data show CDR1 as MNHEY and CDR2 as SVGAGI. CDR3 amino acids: CASSVGASYEQYF. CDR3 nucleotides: TGTGCCAGCAGTGTCGGAGCATCCTACGAGCAGTACTTC.

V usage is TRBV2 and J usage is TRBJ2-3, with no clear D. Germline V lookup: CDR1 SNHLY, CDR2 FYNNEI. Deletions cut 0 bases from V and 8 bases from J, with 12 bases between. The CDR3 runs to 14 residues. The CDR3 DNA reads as TGTGCCAGCAGTGAAGCAGGGCCCTCAATTACGCAGTATTTT. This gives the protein CASSEAGPSITQYF.

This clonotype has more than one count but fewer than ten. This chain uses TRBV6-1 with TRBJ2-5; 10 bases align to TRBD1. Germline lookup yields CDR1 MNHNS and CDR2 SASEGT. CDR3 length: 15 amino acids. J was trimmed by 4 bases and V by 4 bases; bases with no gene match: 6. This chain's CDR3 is CASSVGQGDGETQYF. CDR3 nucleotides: TGTGCCAGCAGTGTTGGACAGGGGGACGGAGAGACCCAGTACTTC.

The CDR3 here is CASSSSENSPLHF. CDR3 coding DNA: TGTGCCAGCAGTTCTTCTGAGAATTCACCCCTCCACTTT. The V call is TRBV6-6, the J call TRBJ1-6; D ambiguous. The CDR3 is 13 amino acids. CDR1 MNHNY and CDR2 SVGAGI come from the germline V gene (reference sequence). Between the trimmed V and J ends, which lost 4 bases and 7 bases, there was a span of 8 bases.

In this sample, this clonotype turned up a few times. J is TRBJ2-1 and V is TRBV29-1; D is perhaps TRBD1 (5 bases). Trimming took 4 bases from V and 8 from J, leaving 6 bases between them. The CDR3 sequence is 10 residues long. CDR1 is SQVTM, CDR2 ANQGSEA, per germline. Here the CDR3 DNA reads TGCAGCGTTGGGGGCGATGAGCAGTTCTTC. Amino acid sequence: CSVGGDEQFF.

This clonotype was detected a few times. CDR3 sequence: CASSLATMADTQYF. In DNA, the CDR3 is TGTGCCAGCAGCTTGGCTACCATGGCAGATACGCAGTATTTT. The rearrangement joins TRBV5-4 to TRBJ2-3; the D is unclear. CDR1 is SGHNT, CDR2 YYREEE, per germline (reference sequence). V was cut by 0 bases and J by 4 bases, with 9 bases left in between. The CDR3 contains 14 residues.

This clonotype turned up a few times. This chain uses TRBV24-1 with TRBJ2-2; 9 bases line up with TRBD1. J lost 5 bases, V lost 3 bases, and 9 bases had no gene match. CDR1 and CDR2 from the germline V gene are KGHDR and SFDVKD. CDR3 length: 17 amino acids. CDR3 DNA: TGTGCCACCAGTGATCCCCGACAGGGGGGGAGAACCGGGGAGCTGTTTTTT. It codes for CATSDPRQGGRTGELFF.